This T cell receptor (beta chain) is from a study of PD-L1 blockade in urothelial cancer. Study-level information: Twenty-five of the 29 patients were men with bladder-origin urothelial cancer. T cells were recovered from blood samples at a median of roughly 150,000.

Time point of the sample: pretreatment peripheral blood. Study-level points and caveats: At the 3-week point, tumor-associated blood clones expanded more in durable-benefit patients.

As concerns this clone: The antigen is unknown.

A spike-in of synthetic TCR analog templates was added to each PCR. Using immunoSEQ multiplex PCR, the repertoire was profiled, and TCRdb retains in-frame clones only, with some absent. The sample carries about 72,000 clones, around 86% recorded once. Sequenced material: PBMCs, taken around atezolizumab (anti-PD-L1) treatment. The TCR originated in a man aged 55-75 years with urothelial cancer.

CDR3 region: CASSQNEKLFF. The CDR3, as DNA: TGTGCCAGCAGCCAAAATGAAAAACTGTTTTTT. The chain joins TRBV7-6 to TRBJ1-4; D is unclear. The V gene's germline CDR1 is SGHVS and CDR2 FNYEAQ. CDR3 length: 11 residues. Between the trimmed V and J ends, which lost 5 bases and 5 bases, there was a span of 3 bases.